This record looks at one T cell receptor (beta chain) sequence and its context. In germline, CDR1 is WSHSY, CDR2 SAAADI. The length of the CDR3 is 15 residues. V lost 5 bases and J lost 6; bases outside the gene matches: 6. This entry belongs to a study of shared clonotypes between healthy human individuals. Only in-frame clones appear in the TCRdb table, and some are missing; sequencing was by immunoSEQ multiplex PCR. The data contain roughly 2.4 million clones, approximately 96% of them singletons. The receptor's source is a man aged 18-30 years in good health. Source material: naive CD4+ T cells sorted from blood. Sample subset: CD45RA+ positively selected. The chain has TRBV10-2 and TRBJ1-6; TRBD1 aligns across 8 bases. The CDR3 coding sequence is TGCGCCAGCAGTCCAAGCGGACAGGGTAATTCACCCCTCCACTTT. Protein product: CASSPSGQGNSPLHF.